The 19 T cell receptor beta chains below come from one sample, sequenced in a study of OX40 agonist ivuxolimab in advanced cancers. The method was immunoSEQ multiplex PCR; TCRdb's version includes in-frame clones alone and lacks a portion of them. The table lists about 80,000 clones, about 88% of them singletons, with under 0.6% in the top ten. The source material was CD4+ or CD8+ T cells sorted from blood, sampled in a trial of the OX40 agonist ivuxolimab. The receptor set was obtained from an adult with an advanced solid tumor such as melanoma, head and neck, liver or kidney cancer.

The genes are TRBV5-4 and TRBJ1-1, with 9 nucleotides matching TRBD1. In germline, CDR1 is SGHNT, CDR2 YYREEE (reference sequence). This CDR3 spans 16 amino acids. Trimming at V came to 4 bases and at J to 6 bases, leaving 13 bases not matched to a gene. This chain's CDR3 is CASSPRTGVESPEAFF. The CDR3, as DNA: TGTGCCAGCAGCCCCCGGACAGGGGTTGAATCTCCTGAAGCTTTCTTT. The full variable domain, rest sourced from reference TRBV5-4 and TRBJ1-1, is ETGVTQSPTHLIKTRGQQVTLRCSSQSGHNTVSWYQQALGQGPQFIFQYYREEENGRGNFPPRFSGLQFPNYSSELNVNALELDDSALYLCASSPRTGVESPEAFFGQGTRLTVV.

V and J are TRBV21-1 and TRBJ2-5; TRBD1 reflects the table's D call only, with no check against the DNA. The end of the DNA is better explained by TRBJ2-7, so the J call may be wrong. TRBV21-1 is assigned pseudogene status. The CDR3 length is 15 residues. The CDR3 DNA is TGTGCCAGCACCAAGACAGGGGAATTATTCCGCGAGCAGTACTTC. It codes for CASTKTGELFREQYF.

V and J are TRBV7-2 and TRBJ2-5; 9 positions match TRBD2. The CDR3 is 19 residues long. V was clipped by 1 base and J by 7 bases; unmatched bases: 19. Per the germline V gene, CDR1 is SGHTA and CDR2 is FQGNSA. The CDR3 sequence is CASSLGEGLAGTPYSTQYF. The CDR3 DNA reads TGTGCCAGCAGCTTAGGGGAGGGTCTAGCGGGGACACCCTACTCGACCCAGTACTTC.

Worth noting for this clone: In this CDR3 the conserved last residue, phenylalanine or tryptophan, is missing, so a read error is likely. The chain is built from TRBV5-6 and TRBJ1-6, with 7 positions matching TRBD1. The germline V gene encodes CDR1 SGHDT and CDR2 YYEEEE. CDR3 length: 14 residues. Germline trimming cut 5 bases from V and 7 bases from J; bases unmatched to any gene: 6. The CDR3 sequence: CASSKQGRNSPLHL. DNA of the CDR3: TGTGCCAGCAGTAAACAGGGGCGGAATTCACCCCTCCACCTT.

CDR3 amino acids: CASSQDSYAQYF. CDR3 nucleotides: TGTGCCAGCAGCCAGGACAGTTACGCGCAGTACTTC. V and J are TRBV11-3 and TRBJ2-5; TRBD1 is a possible D gene (6 bases). CDR3 size: 12 residues. Trimming removed 5 bases from V and 11 bases from J, with 15 bases in between. Germline V gene sequence: CDR1 SGHNT, CDR2 YENEEA.

V is TRBV28 and J is TRBJ1-4, with D uncertain. CDR3 size: 11 residues. V was pared by 11 bases and J by 7 bases, with 11 bases between. The germline CDR1 and CDR2 sequences are MDHEN and SYDVKM. The CDR3 DNA reads as TGTGCCGCCGGACGGGGTGAAAAACTGTTTTTT. Encoded protein: CAAGRGEKLFF. Full variable domain (outside the CDR3, taken from reference TRBV28 and TRBJ1-4): DVKVTQSSRYLVKRTGEKVFLECVQDMDHENMFWYRQDPGLGLRLIYFSYDVKMKEKGDIPEGYSVSREKKERFSLILESASTNQTSMYLCAAGRGEKLFFGSGTQLSVL.

The V call is TRBV7-6, the J call TRBJ1-1; TRBD1 is a possible D gene (5 bases). The V and J ends lost 2 bases and 6 bases respectively, with 16 bases between them. The germline CDR1 and CDR2 sequences are SGHVS and FNYEAQ. The CDR3 length is 15 residues. DNA for the CDR3: TGTGCCAGCAGCTTAAGGGGCAGGGTTTATTCTGAAGCTTTCTTT. Translating it yields CASSLRGRVYSEAFF.

The chain uses TRBV2 and TRBJ2-7; D unresolved. The V gene's germline CDR1 is SNHLY and CDR2 FYNNEI. V lost 3 bases and J lost 6, with 12 bases in between. The CDR3 runs to 13 residues. CDR3 loop: CASSDKLGGEQYF. The CDR3 DNA reads TGTGCCAGCAGTGATAAGTTAGGCGGCGAGCAGTACTTC.

V and J are TRBV10-3 and TRBJ2-3, with D possibly matching TRBD1 (6 bases). V lost 6 bases and J 0 bases, leaving 13 bases between the germline ends. The germline gives CDR1 ENHRY, CDR2 SYGVKD. The CDR3 is made up of 15 amino acids. CDR3: CAIRDSETSTDTQYF. CDR3 nucleotide sequence: TGTGCCATCAGGGACAGCGAAACTAGCACAGATACGCAGTATTTT.

This clone was detected a few times. Other DNA sequences in this sample translate to the same CDR3. The V call is TRBV4-3, the J call TRBJ1-1; D gene uncertain. The V end was cut by 0 bases, the J end by 11 bases, with 16 bases between. CDR1 and CDR2 (germline): LGHNA, YSLEER. This CDR3 has 14 amino acids. CDR3 DNA sequence: TGCGCCAGCAGCCAAGATCTTGAGGGCCTCAGCGCTTTCTTT. It encodes CASSQDLEGLSAFF.

The chain joins TRBV9 to TRBJ1-5, with a weak D call TRBD1 (5 bases). The CDR3 extends over 13 amino acids. The V gene's germline CDR1 is SGDLS and CDR2 YYNGEE. Trimming stripped 0 bases from V and 6 bases from J, with 7 bases between. DNA for the CDR3: TGTGCCAGCAGCGTAGGGGGGGGTCAGCCCCAGCATTTT. It yields the protein CASSVGGGQPQHF. Full variable domain (outside the CDR3, taken from reference TRBV9 and TRBJ1-5): DSGVTQTPKHLITATGQRVTLRCSPRSGDLSVYWYQQSLDQGLQFLIQYYNGEERAKGNILERFSAQQFPDLHSELNLSSLELGDSALYFCASSVGGGQPQHFGDGTRLSIL.

This clone occurred a few times. The chain carries TRBV7-9 and TRBJ1-1, with D possibly TRBD1 on 5 matching bases. The CDR3 runs 15 residues. The germline V gene has CDR1 SEHNR and CDR2 FQNEAQ (reference sequence). V lost 2 bases to trimming and J lost 1 base, with 11 bases between them. The CDR3 spells CASSLRGETNTEAFF. DNA of the CDR3: TGTGCCAGCAGCTTAAGGGGAGAGACGAACACTGAAGCTTTCTTT.

The chain is built from TRBV7-3 and TRBJ2-1, with 9 positions matching TRBD2. This CDR3 region has 13 residues. Germline V gives CDR1 SGHTA, CDR2 FQGTGA. Unmatched junction bases numbered 6, after V lost 5 bases and J lost 10 bases. The CDR3 DNA reads as TGTGCCAGCAGCCACATGACTAGCGGAGAGCAGTTCTTC. Protein sequence: CASSHMTSGEQFF.

The chain links TRBV19 to TRBJ1-4; no reliable D call. The germline V gene encodes CDR1 LNHDA and CDR2 SQIVND (reference sequence). The CDR3 totals 15 residues. V shed 9 bases and J shed 8 bases, with 22 bases lying between them. The CDR3 bases are TGTGCCAGCTCCTGGTTTGCGGCCGAGGGAGAAAAACTGTTTTTT. Protein product: CASSWFAAEGEKLFF.

The chain combines TRBV12-5 with TRBJ2-7, with D tentatively TRBD1 (6 bases). V was cut by 6 bases and J by 0 bases, with 12 bases left in between. The CDR3 runs to 14 residues. Germline loops: CDR1 LGHNT, CDR2 FRNRAP. The CDR3 bases are TGTGCTAGTGGCCCGGACAGCCGCTCCTACGAGCAGTACTTC. Its translation: CASGPDSRSYEQYF.

The J gene is TRBJ2-3, the V gene TRBV5-4; perhaps TRBD2 as D (7 bases). In germline, CDR1 is SGHNT, CDR2 YYREEE (reference sequence). V dropped 4 bases and J dropped 5 bases, with 20 bases sitting between them. The CDR3 sequence is 16 residues long. As DNA, the CDR3 is TGTGCCAGCAGCCTGAATAGTGGGGGGGCCCGAGATACGCAGTATTTT. This translates into CASSLNSGGARDTQYF.

This chain links TRBV4-2 with TRBJ1-5, with D perhaps matching TRBD1 (6 bases). This CDR3 is 16 amino acids long. V was trimmed by 1 base and J by 2 bases, leaving 12 bases between them. CDR1 LGHNA and CDR2 YNFKEQ come from the germline V gene. CDR3 sequence (DNA): TGTGCCAGCAGCCAAGCGTCAGAGGGGGGCAATCAGCCCCAGCATTTT. Encoded protein: CASSQASEGGNQPQHF.

V usage is TRBV15 and J usage is TRBJ2-5, with D perhaps matching TRBD1 (6 bases). CDR3 size: 16 residues. Germline values: CDR1 LNHNV, CDR2 YYDKDF (reference sequence). With 1 base removed from V and 4 bases from J, the gap between germline ends came to 16 bases. CDR3 loop: CATSRARGRGGETQYF. The CDR3 DNA reads TGTGCCACCAGCAGAGCCAGGGGACGAGGAGGAGAGACCCAGTACTTC.

V gene TRBV18 combines with J gene TRBJ2-2; possible D gene TRBD1, 6 bases. The CDR3 is made up of 17 amino acids. Germline V gives CDR1 KGHSH, CDR2 LQKENI. Between the trimmed V and J ends, which lost 0 bases and 0 bases, there was a span of 11 bases. CDR3 sequence reads: CASSPPAGTSNTGELFF. The DNA for the CDR3 is TGTGCCAGCTCACCACCTGCCGGGACATCGAACACCGGGGAGCTGTTTTTT.